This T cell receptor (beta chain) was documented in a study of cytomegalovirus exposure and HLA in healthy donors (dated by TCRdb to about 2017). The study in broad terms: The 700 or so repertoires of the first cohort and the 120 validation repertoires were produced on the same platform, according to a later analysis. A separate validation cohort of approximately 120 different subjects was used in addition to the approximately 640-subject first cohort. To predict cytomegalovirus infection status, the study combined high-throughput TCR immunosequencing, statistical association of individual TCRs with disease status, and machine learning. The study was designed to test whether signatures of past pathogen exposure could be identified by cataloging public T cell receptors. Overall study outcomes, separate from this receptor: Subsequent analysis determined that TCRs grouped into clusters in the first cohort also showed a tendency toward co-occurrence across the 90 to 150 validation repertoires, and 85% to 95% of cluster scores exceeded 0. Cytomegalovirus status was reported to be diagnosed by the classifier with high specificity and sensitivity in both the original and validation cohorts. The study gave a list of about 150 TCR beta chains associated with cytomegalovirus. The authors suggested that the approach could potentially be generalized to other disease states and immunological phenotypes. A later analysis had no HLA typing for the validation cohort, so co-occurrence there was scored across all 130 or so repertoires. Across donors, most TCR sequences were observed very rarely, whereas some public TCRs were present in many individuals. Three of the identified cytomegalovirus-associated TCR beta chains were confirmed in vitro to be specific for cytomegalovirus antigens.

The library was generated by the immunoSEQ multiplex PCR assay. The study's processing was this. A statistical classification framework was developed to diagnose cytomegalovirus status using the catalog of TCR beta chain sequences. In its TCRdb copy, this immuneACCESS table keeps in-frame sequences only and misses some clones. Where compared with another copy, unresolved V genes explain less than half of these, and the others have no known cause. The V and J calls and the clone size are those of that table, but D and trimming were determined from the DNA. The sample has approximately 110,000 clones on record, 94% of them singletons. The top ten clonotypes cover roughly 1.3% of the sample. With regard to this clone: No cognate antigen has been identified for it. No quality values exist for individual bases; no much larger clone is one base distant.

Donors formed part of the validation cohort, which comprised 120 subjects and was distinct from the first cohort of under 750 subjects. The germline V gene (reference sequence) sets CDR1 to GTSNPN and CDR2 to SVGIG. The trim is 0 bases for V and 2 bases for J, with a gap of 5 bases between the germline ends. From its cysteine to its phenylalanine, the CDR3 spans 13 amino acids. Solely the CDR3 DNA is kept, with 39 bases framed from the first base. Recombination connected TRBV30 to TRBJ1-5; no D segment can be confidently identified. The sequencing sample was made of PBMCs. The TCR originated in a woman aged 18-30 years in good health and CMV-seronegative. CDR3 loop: CAWSVLGNQPQHF. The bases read TGTGCCTGGAGTGTACTCGGCAATCAGCCCCAGCATTTT. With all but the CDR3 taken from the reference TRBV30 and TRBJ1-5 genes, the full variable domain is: SQTIHQWPATLVQPVGSPLSLECTVEGTSNPNLYWYRQAAGRGLQLLFYSVGIGQISSEVPQNLSASRPQDRQFILSSKKLLLSDSGFYLCAWSVLGNQPQHFGDGTRLSIL.